These 15 T cell receptor beta chains share one sample of origin, sequenced in a study of shared clonotypes between healthy human individuals. The repertoire was sequenced with immunoSEQ multiplex PCR; TCRdb's copy has only in-frame clones and lacks some. The data contain over a million clones, roughly 97% of them singletons. The sequenced material came from naive CD4+ T cells sorted from blood. Subset specified: CD45RA+ positively selected. These receptors came from a man aged 25-40 years in good health.

The table lists this clone with a count of one. The chain carries TRBV5-8 and TRBJ2-5; the D is unclear. V was clipped by 0 bases and J by 5 bases, with 14 bases between them. The CDR3 has 15 amino acids. Per germline, CDR1 SGHTS and CDR2 YDEGEE. CDR3 sequence: CASSLGLYGQETQYF. The CDR3 nucleotides are TGTGCCAGCAGCTTGGGGTTATACGGGCAGGAGACCCAGTACTTC.

V and J are TRBV5-1 and TRBJ1-5, with D maybe TRBD1 (5 bases). Per germline, CDR1 SGHRS and CDR2 YFSETQ. The V gene lost 5 bases and the J gene lost 3 bases, with 15 bases spanning the gap. The CDR3 runs 15 residues. Here the CDR3 reads CASRRTLGNNQPQHF. The CDR3 DNA reads as TGCGCCAGCAGGAGGACACTTGGGAACAATCAGCCCCAGCATTTT.

About this clone itself: Other DNA sequences within the sample encode an identical CDR3. The chain employs TRBV2 and TRBJ2-7; D gene ambiguous. V lost 6 bases, J lost 0 bases, and 6 bases lay in between. Germline loops: CDR1 SNHLY, CDR2 FYNNEI. CDR3 size: 12 residues. The DNA for the CDR3 is TGTGCCAGCAGAGATGACTCCTACGAGCAGTACTTC. Translation gives CASRDDSYEQYF.

The rearrangement joins TRBV29-1 to TRBJ1-1; D may be TRBD1 (5 bases). The germline V gene has CDR1 SQVTM and CDR2 ANQGSEA. This CDR3 is built from 13 residues. Trimming took 5 bases from V and 5 from J, leaving 15 bases between them. The CDR3 loop is CSVIGQGGTEAFF. The DNA for the CDR3 is TGCAGCGTTATTGGGCAGGGCGGGACTGAAGCTTTCTTT. Drawing the rest from reference TRBV29-1 and TRBJ1-1, the complete variable domain is SAVISQKPSRDICQRGTSLTIQCQVDSQVTMMFWYRQQPGQSLTLIATANQGSEATYESGFVIDKFPISRPNLTFSTLTVSNMSPEDSSIYLCSVIGQGGTEAFFGQGTRLTVV.

The chain is built from TRBV11-2 and TRBJ1-4; D ambiguous. Germline V CDR1 and CDR2: SGHAT, FQNNGV. V was pared by 3 bases and J by 4 bases, with 15 bases between. CDR3 size: 16 residues. Here the CDR3 DNA reads TGTGCCAGCAGCTTTATGAGGTCCATCGATAATGAAAAACTGTTTTTT. This gives the protein CASSFMRSIDNEKLFF.

This chain connects TRBV5-4 to TRBJ2-7; D may match TRBD1 or TRBD2 (6 bases each). This CDR3 has 16 amino acids. Deletions cut 6 bases from V and 3 bases from J, with 22 bases between. CDR1 SGHNT and CDR2 YYREEE come from the germline V gene (reference sequence). The CDR3 sequence: CASTPGAGRRNYEQYF. The CDR3 bases are TGTGCCAGCACCCCGGGGGCGGGCCGGAGGAACTACGAGCAGTACTTC. Supplemented by reference TRBV5-4 and TRBJ2-7, the full variable domain reads ETGVTQSPTHLIKTRGQQVTLRCSSQSGHNTVSWYQQALGQGPQFIFQYYREEENGRGNFPPRFSGLQFPNYSSELNVNALELDDSALYLCASTPGAGRRNYEQYFGPGTRLTVT.

This chain links TRBV9 with TRBJ2-5, with unresolved D. V shed 4 bases and J shed 3 bases, with 16 bases lying between them. CDR3 length: 15 residues. Germline values: CDR1 SGDLS, CDR2 YYNGEE. CDR3 DNA sequence: TGTGCCAGCAGCCAAGCCGGCGGCCCCGAAGAGACCCAGTACTTC. Translating gives CASSQAGGPEETQYF.

The genes are TRBV28 and TRBJ2-7, with 8 bases fitting TRBD1. Trimming took 5 bases from V and 4 from J; bases not matched to a gene: 13. From germline, CDR1 is MDHEN and CDR2 SYDVKM. The CDR3 loop spans 16 amino acids. The CDR3 DNA is TGTGCCAGCAGTCCTACACTAGGACAGGGTGGGTACGAGCAGTACTTC. Amino acid sequence: CASSPTLGQGGYEQYF.

As concerns this clone: At one end, the junction sequence differs from germline, possibly due to a read error. J is TRBJ1-2 and V is TRBV7-2; D gene uncertain. CDR1 and CDR2 from the germline V gene are SGHTA and FQGNSA. CDR3 size: 14 residues. The CDR3 region is CASSIARTEYGYTF. CDR3 nucleotides: TGTGCCAGCAGCATAGCGAGGACGGAGTATGGCTACACCTTC.

This clone was picked up one time. Other DNA sequences in this specimen translate into the identical CDR3. The CDR3 here is CAISEYNEQFF. The CDR3 DNA sequence: TGTGCCATCAGTGAGTACAATGAGCAGTTCTTC. The chain combines TRBV10-3 with TRBJ2-1; D call uncertain. Germline CDR1 is ENHRY and CDR2 is SYGVKD. This CDR3 spans 11 amino acids. Trimming removed 1 base from V and 5 bases from J, with 0 bases in between.

The chain joins TRBV5-1 to TRBJ2-7; no definite D call. CDR3 length: 15 residues. Trimming took 4 bases from V and 2 from J, leaving 16 bases between them. CDR1 and CDR2 from the germline V gene are SGHRS and YFSETQ. In DNA form, the CDR3 reads TGCGCCAGCAGCATAGAAGGTGCCCACCCCTACGAGCAGTACTTC. Encoded protein: CASSIEGAHPYEQYF.

The genes are TRBV28 and TRBJ2-7; D may match TRBD1 or TRBD2 (5 bases each). V was trimmed by 7 bases and J by 3 bases, leaving 16 bases between them. The CDR3 loop spans 14 amino acids. Germline lookup yields CDR1 MDHEN and CDR2 SYDVKM. The DNA of the CDR3 is TGTGCCAGCACTCTCAGGGACCCCCACTACGAGCAGTACTTC. Protein: CASTLRDPHYEQYF.

The rearrangement links TRBV7-3 to TRBJ2-3; the D call may be TRBD1 or TRBD2 (5 bases each). Trimming removed 4 bases from V and 8 bases from J, with 7 bases in between. This CDR3 is 11 amino acids long. The germline gives CDR1 SGHTA, CDR2 FQGTGA. CDR3 region: CASSSGSTQYF. The CDR3 nucleotides are TGTGCCAGCAGCTCAGGGAGTACGCAGTATTTT.

The CDR3 here is CASSTRFSVQYYEQYF. CDR3 nucleotide sequence: TGTGCCAGTAGTACCCGTTTTAGCGTGCAGTACTACGAGCAGTACTTC. This chain joins TRBV19 and TRBJ2-7; D may be TRBD2 (5 bases). Trimming pared 4 bases from V and 3 bases from J, leaving 19 bases between. From germline, CDR1 is LNHDA and CDR2 SQIVND (reference sequence). This CDR3 spans 16 amino acids. Full variable domain (rest looked up from reference TRBV19 and TRBJ2-7): DGGITQSPKYLFRKEGQNVTLSCEQNLNHDAMYWYRQDPGQGLRLIYYSQIVNDFQKGDIAEGYSVSREKKESFPLTVTSAQKNPTAFYLCASSTRFSVQYYEQYFGPGTRLTVT.

The chain combines TRBV28 with TRBJ2-7, with a tentative D call TRBD1 (5 bases). This CDR3 is 14 amino acids long. V lost 5 bases and J 5 bases, leaving 16 bases between the germline ends. The germline gives CDR1 MDHEN, CDR2 SYDVKM. The CDR3 bases are TGTGCCAGCAGTGCCACAGGTTTCCTAGACGAGCAGTACTTC. Translating gives CASSATGFLDEQYF.